This entry is about one T cell receptor beta chain. Its antigen remains unidentified. This sample stems from a study of cytomegalovirus exposure and HLA in healthy donors. Study in general: Later, an analysis reported that the 95 to 150 validation repertoires had used the same platform as the approximately 600 first-cohort repertoires.

The CDR3 extends over 15 amino acids. The germline V gene encodes CDR1 LNHNV and CDR2 YYDKDF (reference sequence). The V and J ends lost 4 bases and 1 base respectively, with 13 bases between them. The donors were part of the approximately 120-subject validation cohort, which stood apart from the 666-subject first cohort. Whole-study results and caveats: It was reportedly the case that the classifier diagnosed cytomegalovirus status with high specificity and sensitivity. Researchers counted about 150 TCR beta chains as cytomegalovirus-associated.

Profiling relied on immunoSEQ multiplex PCR, and the TCRdb table lists in-frame clones only, not all of them. The data show a few hundred thousand clones, with approximately 86% seen just once and over 0.9% held by the top ten. The chain uses TRBV15 and TRBJ1-1; D possibly corresponds to TRBD1 (6 bases). Sequencing was carried out using PBMCs. The receptor was isolated from a man aged 25-45 years in good health and CMV-seronegative. The CDR3 sequence is CATSISLTGNTEAFF. CDR3 DNA: TGTGCCACCAGCATTTCTTTGACAGGGAACACTGAAGCTTTCTTT. Complete variable domain (other parts from reference TRBV15 and TRBJ1-1): DAMVIQNPRYQVTQFGKPVTLSCSQTLNHNVMYWYQQKSSQAPKLLFHYYDKDFNNEADTPDNFQSRRPNTSFCFLDIRSPGLGDTAMYLCATSISLTGNTEAFFGQGTRLTVV.